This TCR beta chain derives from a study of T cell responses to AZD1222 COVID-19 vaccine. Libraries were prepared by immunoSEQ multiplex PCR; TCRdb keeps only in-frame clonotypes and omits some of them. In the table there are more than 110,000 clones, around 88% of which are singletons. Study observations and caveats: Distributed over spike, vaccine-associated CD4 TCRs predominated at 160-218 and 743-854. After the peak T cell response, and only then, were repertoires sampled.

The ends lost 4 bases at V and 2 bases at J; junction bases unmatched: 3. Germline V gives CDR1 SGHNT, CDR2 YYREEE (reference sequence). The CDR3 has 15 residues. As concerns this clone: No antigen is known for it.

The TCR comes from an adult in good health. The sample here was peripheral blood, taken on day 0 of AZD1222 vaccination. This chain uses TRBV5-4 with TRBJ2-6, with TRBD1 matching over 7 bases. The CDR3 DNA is TGTGCCAGCAGCCGGACAGGCCCTGGGGCCAACGTCCTGACTTTC. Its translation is CASSRTGPGANVLTF.